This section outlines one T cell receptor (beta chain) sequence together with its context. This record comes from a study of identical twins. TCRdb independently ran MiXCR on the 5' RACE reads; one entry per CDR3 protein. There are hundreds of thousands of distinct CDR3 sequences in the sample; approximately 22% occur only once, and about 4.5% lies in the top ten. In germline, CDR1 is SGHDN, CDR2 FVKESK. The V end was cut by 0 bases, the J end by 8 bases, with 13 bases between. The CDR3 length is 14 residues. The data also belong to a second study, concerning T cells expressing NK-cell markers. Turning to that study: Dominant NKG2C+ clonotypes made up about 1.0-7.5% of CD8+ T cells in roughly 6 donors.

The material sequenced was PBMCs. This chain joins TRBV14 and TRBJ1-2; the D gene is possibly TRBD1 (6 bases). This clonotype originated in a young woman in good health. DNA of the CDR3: TGTGCCAGCAGCCAAGAGCTGGACAGTCGGGGCTACACCTTC. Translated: CASSQELDSRGYTF.